This T cell receptor (beta chain) was captured in a study of T cell clones after liver transplantation. TCRdb's copy holds only in-frame clones and misses some; the assay was immunoSEQ multiplex PCR. Of 95,000 to 110,000 clones listed, under 90% were seen once; the top ten hold about 3%. The J segment lost 7 bases and the V segment lost 2 bases, leaving 10 bases of the junction unmatched. The length of the CDR3 is 15 residues. Germline assignment: CDR1 SGHAT and CDR2 FQDESV (reference sequence). This clone occurred a few times. The clonotype originates from a human patient who received a liver transplant. Some T cells may have come from the graft donor. V and J are TRBV11-1 and TRBJ2-7; 8 bases align to TRBD2. The sequencing used CD4+ T cells from blood, collected approximately 50 months after liver transplant. This chain's CDR3 is CASSLRHIREGEQYF. The CDR3 nucleotides read TGTGCCAGCAGCTTACGACACATTCGGGAGGGAGAGCAGTACTTC. Complete variable domain (other parts from reference TRBV11-1 and TRBJ2-7): EAEVAQSPRYKITEKSQAVAFWCDPISGHATLYWYRQILGQGPELLVQFQDESVVDDSQLPKDRFSAERLKGVDSTLKIQPAELGDSAMYLCASSLRHIREGEQYFGPGTRLTVT.